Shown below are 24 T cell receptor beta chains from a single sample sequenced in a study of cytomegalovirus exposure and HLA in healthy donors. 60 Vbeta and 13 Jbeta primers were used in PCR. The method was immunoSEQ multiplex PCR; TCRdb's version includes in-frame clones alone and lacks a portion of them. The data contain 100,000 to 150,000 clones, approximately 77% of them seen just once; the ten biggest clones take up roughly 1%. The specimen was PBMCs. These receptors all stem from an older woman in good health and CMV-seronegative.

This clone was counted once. The CDR3: CASSYLTGSYEQYF. CDR3 nucleotide sequence: TGTGCCAGCAGTTACTTGACAGGGTCCTACGAGCAGTACTTC. The chain uses TRBV6-6 and TRBJ2-7; TRBD1 agrees at 7 bases. V shed 1 base, J shed 1 base, and the junction held 1 base outside the gene matches. CDR3 length: 14 residues. From germline, CDR1 is MNHNY and CDR2 SVGAGI (reference sequence).

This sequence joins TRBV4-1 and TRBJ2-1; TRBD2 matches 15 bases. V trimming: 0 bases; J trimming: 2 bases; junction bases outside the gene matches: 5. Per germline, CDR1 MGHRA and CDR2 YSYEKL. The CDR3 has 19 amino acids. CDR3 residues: CASSQDPGTSGRPYNEQFF. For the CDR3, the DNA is TGCGCCAGCAGCCAAGACCCCGGGACTAGCGGGAGGCCCTACAATGAGCAGTTCTTC.

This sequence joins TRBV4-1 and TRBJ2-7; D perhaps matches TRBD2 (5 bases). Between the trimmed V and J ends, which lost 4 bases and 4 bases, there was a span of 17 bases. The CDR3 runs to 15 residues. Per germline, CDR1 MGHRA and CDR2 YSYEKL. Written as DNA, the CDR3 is TGCGCCAGCAGCCCCTCGGCCGGGGTAGGGTACGAGCAGTACTTC. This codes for CASSPSAGVGYEQYF.

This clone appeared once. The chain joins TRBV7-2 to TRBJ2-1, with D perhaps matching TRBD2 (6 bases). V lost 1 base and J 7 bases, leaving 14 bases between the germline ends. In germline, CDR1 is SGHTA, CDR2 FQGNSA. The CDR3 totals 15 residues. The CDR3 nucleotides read TGTGCCAGCAGCTTAGTCGGGCTAGCGAGTAATGAGCAGTTCTTC. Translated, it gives CASSLVGLASNEQFF.

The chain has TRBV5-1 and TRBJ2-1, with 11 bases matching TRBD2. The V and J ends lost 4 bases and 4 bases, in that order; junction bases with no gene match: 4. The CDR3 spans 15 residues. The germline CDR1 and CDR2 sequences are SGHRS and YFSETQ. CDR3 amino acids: CASSVTSGIYNEQFF. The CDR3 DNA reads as TGCGCCAGCAGCGTGACTAGCGGGATTTACAATGAGCAGTTCTTC.

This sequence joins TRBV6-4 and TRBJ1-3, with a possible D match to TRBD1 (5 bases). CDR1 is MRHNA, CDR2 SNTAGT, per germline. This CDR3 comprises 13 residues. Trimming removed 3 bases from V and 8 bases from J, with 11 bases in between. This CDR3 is CASSDSTGDTIYF. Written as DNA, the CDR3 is TGTGCCAGCAGTGATTCAACGGGGGACACCATATATTTT.

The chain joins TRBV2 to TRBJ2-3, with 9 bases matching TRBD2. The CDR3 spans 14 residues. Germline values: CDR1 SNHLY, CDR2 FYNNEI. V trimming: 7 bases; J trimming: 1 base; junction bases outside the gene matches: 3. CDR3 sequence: CASIAGEGTDTQYF. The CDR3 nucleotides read TGTGCCAGCATAGCGGGAGAGGGCACAGATACGCAGTATTTT.

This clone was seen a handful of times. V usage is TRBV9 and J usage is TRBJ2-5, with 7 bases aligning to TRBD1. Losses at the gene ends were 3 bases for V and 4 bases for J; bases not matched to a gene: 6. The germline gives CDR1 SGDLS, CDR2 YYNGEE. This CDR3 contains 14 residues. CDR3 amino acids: CASSATGKTETQYF. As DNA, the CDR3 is TGTGCCAGCAGCGCGACAGGGAAGACAGAGACCCAGTACTTC.

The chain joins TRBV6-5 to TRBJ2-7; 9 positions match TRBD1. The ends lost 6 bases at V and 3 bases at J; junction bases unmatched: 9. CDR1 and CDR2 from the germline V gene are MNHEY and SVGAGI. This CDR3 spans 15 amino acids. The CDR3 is CASSSPDRGIYEQYF. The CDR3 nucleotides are TGTGCCAGCAGCTCCCCCGACAGGGGGATCTACGAGCAGTACTTC.

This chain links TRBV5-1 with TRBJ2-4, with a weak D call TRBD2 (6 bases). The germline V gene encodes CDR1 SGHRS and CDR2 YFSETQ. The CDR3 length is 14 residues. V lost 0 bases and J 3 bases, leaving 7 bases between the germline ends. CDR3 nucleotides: TGCGCCAGCAGCTTGGCTAGCGACAAAAACATTCAGTACTTC. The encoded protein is CASSLASDKNIQYF.

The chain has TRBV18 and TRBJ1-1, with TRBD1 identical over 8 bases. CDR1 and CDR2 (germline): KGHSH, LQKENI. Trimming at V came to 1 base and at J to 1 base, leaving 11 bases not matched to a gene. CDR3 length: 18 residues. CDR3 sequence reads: CASSPRDMTGVGNTEAFF. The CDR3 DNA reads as TGTGCCAGCTCACCACGGGACATGACAGGGGTGGGGAACACTGAAGCTTTCTTT.

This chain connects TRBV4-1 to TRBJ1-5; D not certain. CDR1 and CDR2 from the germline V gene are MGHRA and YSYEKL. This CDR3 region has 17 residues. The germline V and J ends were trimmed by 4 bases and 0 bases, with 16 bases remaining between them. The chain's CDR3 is CASSLGGVGYSNQPQHF. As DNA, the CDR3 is TGCGCCAGCAGCCTCGGAGGTGTAGGTTATAGCAATCAGCCCCAGCATTTT.

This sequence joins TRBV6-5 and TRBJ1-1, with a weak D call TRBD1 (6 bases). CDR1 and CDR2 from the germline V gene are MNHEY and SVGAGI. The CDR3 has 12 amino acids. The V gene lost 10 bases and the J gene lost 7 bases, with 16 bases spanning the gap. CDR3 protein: CATAGGQGEAFF. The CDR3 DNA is TGTGCCACCGCCGGGGGGCAGGGTGAAGCTTTCTTT.

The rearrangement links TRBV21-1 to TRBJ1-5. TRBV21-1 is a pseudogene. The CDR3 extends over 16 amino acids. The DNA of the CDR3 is TGTGCCAGCAGCAAAGCCGGGTTCACGGGAGGACAGCCCCAGCATTTT. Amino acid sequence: CASSKAGFTGGQPQHF.

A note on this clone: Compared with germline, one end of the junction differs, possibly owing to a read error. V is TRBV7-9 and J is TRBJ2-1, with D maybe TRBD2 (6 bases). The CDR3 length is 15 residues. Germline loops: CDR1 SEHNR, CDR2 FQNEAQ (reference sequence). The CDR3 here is CSSSLMAGTLSEQFF. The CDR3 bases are TGTTCCAGCAGCTTAATGGCGGGAACACTCTCTGAGCAGTTCTTC. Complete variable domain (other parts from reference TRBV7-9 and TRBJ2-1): DTGVSQNPRHKITKRGQNVTFRCDPISEHNRLYWYRQTLGQGPEFLTYFQNEAQLEKSRLLSDRFSAERPKGSFSTLEIQRTEQGDSAMYLCSSSLMAGTLSEQFFGPGTRLTVL.

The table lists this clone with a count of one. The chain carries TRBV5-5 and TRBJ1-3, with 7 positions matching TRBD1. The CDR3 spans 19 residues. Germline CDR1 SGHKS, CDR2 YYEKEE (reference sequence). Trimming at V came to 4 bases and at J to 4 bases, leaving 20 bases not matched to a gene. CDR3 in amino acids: CASSQRGTEFTLRGNTIYF. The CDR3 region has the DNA TGTGCCAGCAGCCAGAGGGGGACAGAATTCACCCTCAGAGGAAACACCATATATTTT.

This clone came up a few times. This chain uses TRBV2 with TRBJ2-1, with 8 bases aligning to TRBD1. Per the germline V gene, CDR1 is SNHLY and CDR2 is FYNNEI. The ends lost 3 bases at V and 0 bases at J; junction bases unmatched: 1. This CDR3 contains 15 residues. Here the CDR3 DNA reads TGTGCCAGCAGTGACGGGACAGGCTCCTACAATGAGCAGTTCTTC. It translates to CASSDGTGSYNEQFF.

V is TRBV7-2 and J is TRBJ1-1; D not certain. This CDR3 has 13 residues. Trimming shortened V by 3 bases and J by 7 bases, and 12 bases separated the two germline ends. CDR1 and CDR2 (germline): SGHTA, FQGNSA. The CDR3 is CASSFATRGEAFF. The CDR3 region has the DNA TGTGCCAGCAGCTTTGCAACCCGAGGTGAAGCTTTCTTT.

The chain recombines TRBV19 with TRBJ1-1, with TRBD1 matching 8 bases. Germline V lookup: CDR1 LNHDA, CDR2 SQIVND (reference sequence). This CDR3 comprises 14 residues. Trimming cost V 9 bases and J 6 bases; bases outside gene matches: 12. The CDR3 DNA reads TGTGCCAGCGAACCCAGGGGGCGCCATGCTGAAGCTTTCTTT. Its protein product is CASEPRGRHAEAFF. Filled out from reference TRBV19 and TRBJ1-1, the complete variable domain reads DGGITQSPKYLFRKEGQNVTLSCEQNLNHDAMYWYRQDPGQGLRLIYYSQIVNDFQKGDIAEGYSVSREKKESFPLTVTSAQKNPTAFYLCASEPRGRHAEAFFGQGTRLTVV.

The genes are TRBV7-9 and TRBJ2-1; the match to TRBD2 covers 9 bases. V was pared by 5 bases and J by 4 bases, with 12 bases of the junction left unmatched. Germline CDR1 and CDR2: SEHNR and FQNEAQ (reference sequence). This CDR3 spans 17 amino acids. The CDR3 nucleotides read TGTGCCAGCAGCCCCGGGGCCCTAGCGGGGTCATACAATGAGCAGTTCTTC. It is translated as CASSPGALAGSYNEQFF.

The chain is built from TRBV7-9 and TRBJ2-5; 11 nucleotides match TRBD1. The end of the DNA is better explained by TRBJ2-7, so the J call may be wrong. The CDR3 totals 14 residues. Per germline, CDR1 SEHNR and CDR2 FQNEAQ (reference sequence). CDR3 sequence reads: CASSTGQGVYEQYF. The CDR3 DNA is TGTGCCAGCAGCACGGGACAGGGGGTCTACGAGCAGTACTTC.

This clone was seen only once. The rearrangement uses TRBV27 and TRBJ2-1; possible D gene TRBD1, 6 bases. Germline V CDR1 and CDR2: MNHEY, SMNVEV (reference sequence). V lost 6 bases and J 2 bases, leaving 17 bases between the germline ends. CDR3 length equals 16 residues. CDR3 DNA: TGTGCCAGCAGGACCATCAGGGGCGCTACCTACAATGAGCAGTTCTTC. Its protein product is CASRTIRGATYNEQFF.

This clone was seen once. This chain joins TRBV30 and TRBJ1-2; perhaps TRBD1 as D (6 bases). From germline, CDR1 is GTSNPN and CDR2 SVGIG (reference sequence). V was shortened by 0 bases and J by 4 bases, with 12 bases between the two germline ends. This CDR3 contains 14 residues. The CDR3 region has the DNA TGTGCCTGGAGTGTACAGGGAGTCCCCTATGGCTACACCTTC. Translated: CAWSVQGVPYGYTF. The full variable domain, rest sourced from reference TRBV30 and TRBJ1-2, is SQTIHQWPATLVQPVGSPLSLECTVEGTSNPNLYWYRQAAGRGLQLLFYSVGIGQISSEVPQNLSASRPQDRQFILSSKKLLLSDSGFYLCAWSVQGVPYGYTFGSGTRLTVV.

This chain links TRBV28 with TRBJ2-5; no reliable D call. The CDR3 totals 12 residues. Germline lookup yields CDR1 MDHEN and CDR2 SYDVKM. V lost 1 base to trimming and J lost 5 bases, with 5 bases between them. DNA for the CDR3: TGTGCCAGCAGTTTATACTCGGAGACCCAGTACTTC. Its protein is CASSLYSETQYF.